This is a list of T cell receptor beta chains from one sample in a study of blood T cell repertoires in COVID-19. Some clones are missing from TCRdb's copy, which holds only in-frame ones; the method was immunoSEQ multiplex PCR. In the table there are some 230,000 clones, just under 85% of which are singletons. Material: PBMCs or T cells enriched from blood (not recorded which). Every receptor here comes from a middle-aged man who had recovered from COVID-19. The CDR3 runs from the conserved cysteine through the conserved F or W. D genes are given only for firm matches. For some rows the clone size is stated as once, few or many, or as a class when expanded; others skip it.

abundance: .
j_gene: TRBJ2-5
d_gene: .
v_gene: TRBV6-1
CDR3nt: TGTGCCAGCAGTGAATACCCAGGGTCGTCAACAGGCCAAGAGACCCAGTACTTC
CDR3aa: CASSEYPGSSTGQETQYF

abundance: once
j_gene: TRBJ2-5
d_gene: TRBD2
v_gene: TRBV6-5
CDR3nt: TGTGCCAGCAGTTACGCGGGGGGCCAAGAGACCCAGTACTTC
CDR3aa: CASSYAGGQETQYF

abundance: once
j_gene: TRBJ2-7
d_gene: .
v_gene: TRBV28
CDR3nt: TGTGCCAGCAGTTCCAGGGTATTAAGTGCCTACGAGCAGTACTTC
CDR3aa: CASSSRVLSAYEQYF

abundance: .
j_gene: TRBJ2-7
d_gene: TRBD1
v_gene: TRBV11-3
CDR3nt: TGTGCCAGCAACTACCGGGACAGCAGCTCCTACGAGCAGTACTTC
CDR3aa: CASNYRDSSSYEQYF

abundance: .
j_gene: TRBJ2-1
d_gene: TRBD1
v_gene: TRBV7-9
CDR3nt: TGTGCCAGCAGCCCGACAGGGGGCATCGACAATGAGCAGTTCTTC
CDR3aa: CASSPTGGIDNEQFF

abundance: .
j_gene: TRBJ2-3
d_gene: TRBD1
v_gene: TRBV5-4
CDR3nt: TGTGCCAGCAGCTTAGGGACAGCCACAGATACGCAGTATTTT
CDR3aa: CASSLGTATDTQYF

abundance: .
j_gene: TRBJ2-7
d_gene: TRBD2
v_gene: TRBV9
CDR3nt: TGTGCCAGCAGCACGACTAGCGGGAGGGCGAGCGAGCAGTACTTC
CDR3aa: CASSTTSGRASEQYF

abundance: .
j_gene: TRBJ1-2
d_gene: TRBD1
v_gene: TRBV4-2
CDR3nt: TGTGCCAGCAGGGGACAGGGTAATTATGGCTACACCTTC
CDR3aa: CASRGQGNYGYTF

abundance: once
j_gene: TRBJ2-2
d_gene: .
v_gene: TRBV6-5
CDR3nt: TGTGCCAGCAAACCGGGGAGGTACACCGGGGAGCTGTTTTTT
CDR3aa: CASKPGRYTGELFF

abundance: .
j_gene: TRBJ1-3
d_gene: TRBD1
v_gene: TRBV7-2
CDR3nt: TGTGCCAGCAGCTCGACAGGGTCCGGAAACACCATATATTTT
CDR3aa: CASSSTGSGNTIYF

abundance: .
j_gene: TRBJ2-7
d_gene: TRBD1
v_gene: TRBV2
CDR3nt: TGTGCCAGCAGCGTCCGGGACAGGGACCTCTTC
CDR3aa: CASSVRDRDLF

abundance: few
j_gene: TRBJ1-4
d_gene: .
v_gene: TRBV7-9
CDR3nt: TGTGCCAGCAACCTGGAGGTCGGAAAACTGTTTTTT
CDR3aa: CASNLEVGKLFF

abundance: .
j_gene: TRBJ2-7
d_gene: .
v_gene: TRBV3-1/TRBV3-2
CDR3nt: TGTGCCAGCAGCCAACTCTTCTCCTACGAGCAGTACTTC
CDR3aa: CASSQLFSYEQYF

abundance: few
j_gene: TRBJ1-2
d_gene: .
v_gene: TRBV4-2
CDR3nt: TGTGCCAGCAGCCGGGCAGGGATGGGGGGCTACACCTTC
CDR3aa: CASSRAGMGGYTF

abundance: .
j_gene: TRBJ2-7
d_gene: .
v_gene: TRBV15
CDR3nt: TGTGCCACCCGAGACAGATACTACGAGCAGTACTTC
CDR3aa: CATRDRYYEQYF

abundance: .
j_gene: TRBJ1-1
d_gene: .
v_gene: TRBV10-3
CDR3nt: TGTGCCATCAGTGAGAAGTCCGCCAGGAACACTGAAGCTTTCTTT
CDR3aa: CAISEKSARNTEAFF

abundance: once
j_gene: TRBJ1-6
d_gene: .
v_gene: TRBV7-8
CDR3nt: TGTGCCAGCAGCTCCGACAGCAATTCACCCCTCCACTTT
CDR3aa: CASSSDSNSPLHF

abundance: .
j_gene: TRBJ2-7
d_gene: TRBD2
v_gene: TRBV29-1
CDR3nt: TGCAGCGTTGAAGGGGGGGAGGGCCCCACCGAGCAGTACTTC
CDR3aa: CSVEGGEGPTEQYF

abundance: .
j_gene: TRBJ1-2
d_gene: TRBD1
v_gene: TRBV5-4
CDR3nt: TGTGCCAGCAGCCCAGGACAGGTCCCCTATGGCTACACCTTC
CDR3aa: CASSPGQVPYGYTF

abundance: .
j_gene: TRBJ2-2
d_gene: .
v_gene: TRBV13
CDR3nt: TGTGCCAGCAGCTTATATTATTCCGGGGAGCTGTTTTTT
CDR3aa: CASSLYYSGELFF

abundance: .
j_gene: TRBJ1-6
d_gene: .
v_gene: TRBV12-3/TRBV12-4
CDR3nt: TGTGCCAGCACCTATGGGGAGGGATCCCTCCACTTT
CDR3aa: CASTYGEGSLHF

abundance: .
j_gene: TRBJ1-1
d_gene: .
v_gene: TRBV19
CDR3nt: TGTGCCAGTAGTATAGGATTCGCCGATTCAGTGAACACTGAAGCTTTCTTT
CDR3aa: CASSIGFADSVNTEAFF

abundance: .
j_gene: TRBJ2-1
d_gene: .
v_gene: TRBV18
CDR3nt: TGTGCCAGCTCATCGACTAGTCCCCGTGATGAGCAGTTCTTC
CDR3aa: CASSSTSPRDEQFF

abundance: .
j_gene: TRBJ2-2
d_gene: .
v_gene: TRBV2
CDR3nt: TGTGCCAGCAGTGAATTAGGGACAACGTTGGAGCTGTTTTTT
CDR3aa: CASSELGTTLELFF

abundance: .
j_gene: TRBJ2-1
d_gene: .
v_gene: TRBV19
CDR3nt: TGTGCCAGTAAAAACAGGAACAATGAGCAGTTCTTC
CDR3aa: CASKNRNNEQFF

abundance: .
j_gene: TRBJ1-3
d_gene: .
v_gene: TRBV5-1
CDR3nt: TGCGCCAGCAGCTTGGCCTTTGGAGCCTCTGGAAACACCATATATTTT
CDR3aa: CASSLAFGASGNTIYF

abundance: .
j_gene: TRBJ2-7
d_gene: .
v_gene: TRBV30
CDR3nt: TGTGCCTGGAGTGTACTAGGGGGCTACGAGCAGTACTTC
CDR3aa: CAWSVLGGYEQYF

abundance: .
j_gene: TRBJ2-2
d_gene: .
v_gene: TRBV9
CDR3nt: TGTGCCAGCAGCGTAAGGGACATGAACACCGGGGAGCTGTTTTTT
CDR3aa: CASSVRDMNTGELFF

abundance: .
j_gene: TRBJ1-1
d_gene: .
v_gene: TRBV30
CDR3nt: TGTGCCTGGAGTGGTCTAGGGAACACTGAAGCTTTCTTT
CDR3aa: CAWSGLGNTEAFF

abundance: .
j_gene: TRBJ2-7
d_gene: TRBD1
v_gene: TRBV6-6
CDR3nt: TGTGCCAGCAGCAAAACAGGGGGCTTGTACGAGCAGTACTTC
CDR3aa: CASSKTGGLYEQYF

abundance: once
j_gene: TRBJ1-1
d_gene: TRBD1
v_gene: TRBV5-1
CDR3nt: TGCGCCAGCAGCCTGGACAGGGGTACTGAAGCTTTCTTT
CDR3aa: CASSLDRGTEAFF

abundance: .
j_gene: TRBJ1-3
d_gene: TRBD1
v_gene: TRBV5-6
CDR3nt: TGTGCCAGCAGCCAACTATCTTACAGGGGAGGAAACACCATATATTTT
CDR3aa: CASSQLSYRGGNTIYF

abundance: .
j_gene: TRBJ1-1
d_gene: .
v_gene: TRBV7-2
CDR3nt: TGTGCCAGCAGAACAGGCCCCCTCGATGAAGCTTTCTTT
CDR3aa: CASRTGPLDEAFF

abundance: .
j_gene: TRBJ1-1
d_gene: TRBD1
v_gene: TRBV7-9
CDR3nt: TGTGCCAGCAGCCCTTGGGACAGAAGGGACAGTGAAGCTTTCTTT
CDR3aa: CASSPWDRRDSEAFF

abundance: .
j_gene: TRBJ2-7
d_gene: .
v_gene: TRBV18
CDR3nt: TGTGCCAGCTCACCTGGAGGACCCTACGAGCAGTACTTC
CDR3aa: CASSPGGPYEQYF

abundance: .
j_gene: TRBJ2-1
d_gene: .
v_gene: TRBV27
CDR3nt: TGTGCCAGCAGTTTAGGATGGTCAGGGTGGCCAGGGTACAATGAGCAGTTCTTC
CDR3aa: CASSLGWSGWPGYNEQFF

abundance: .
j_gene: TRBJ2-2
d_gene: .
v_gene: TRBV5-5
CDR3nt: TGTGCCAGCAGCGAGAAGGCGGCGAACACCGGGGAGCTGTTTTTT
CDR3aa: CASSEKAANTGELFF

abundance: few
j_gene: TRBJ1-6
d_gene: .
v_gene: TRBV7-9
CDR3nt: TGTGCCAGCAGCTTCAGGGACTATAATTCACCCCTCCACTTT
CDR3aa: CASSFRDYNSPLHF

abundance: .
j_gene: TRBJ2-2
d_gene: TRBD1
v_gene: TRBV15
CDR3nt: TGTGCCACCAGCAGGGAGACAGGGTCTGGGGCCGGGGAGCTGTTTTTT
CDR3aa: CATSRETGSGAGELFF

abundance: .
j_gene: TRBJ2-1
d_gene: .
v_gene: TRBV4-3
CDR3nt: TGCGCCAGCAGCCAAGGTGTGGGCCGAAACTTCAATGAGCAGTTCTTC
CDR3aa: CASSQGVGRNFNEQFF

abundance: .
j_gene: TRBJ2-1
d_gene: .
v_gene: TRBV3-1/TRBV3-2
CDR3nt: TGTGCCAGCAGCCAAAGAGGCCAAGACAATGAGCAGTTCTTC
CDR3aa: CASSQRGQDNEQFF

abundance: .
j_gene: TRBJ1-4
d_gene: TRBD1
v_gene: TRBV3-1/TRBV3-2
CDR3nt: TGTGCCAGCAGCGTTCGACAGGGCCGTGACGAAAAACTGTTTTTT
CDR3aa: CASSVRQGRDEKLFF

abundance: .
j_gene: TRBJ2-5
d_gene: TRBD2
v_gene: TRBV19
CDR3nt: TGTGCCAGTAGTTCTCGGACTAGCGGCCGTTCGGGGGAGACCCAGTACTTC
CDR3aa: CASSSRTSGRSGETQYF

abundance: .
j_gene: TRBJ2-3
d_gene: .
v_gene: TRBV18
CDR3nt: TGTGCCAGCTCACAACAGTCTAGCACAGATACGCAGTATTTT
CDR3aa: CASSQQSSTDTQYF

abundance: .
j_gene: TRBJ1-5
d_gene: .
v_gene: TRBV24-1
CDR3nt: TGTGCCACCAGTGACGTGGGCAGCAATCAGCCCCAGCATTTT
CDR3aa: CATSDVGSNQPQHF

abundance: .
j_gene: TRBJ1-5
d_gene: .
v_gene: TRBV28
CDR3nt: TGTGCCAGCACCTCCTTACGCGGCCCCCAGCATTTT
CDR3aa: CASTSLRGPQHF

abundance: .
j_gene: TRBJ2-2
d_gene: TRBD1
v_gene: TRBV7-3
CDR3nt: TGTGCCAGCAGCTCCAAATATTGGACAGGGGGGAACACCGGGGAGCTGTTTTTT
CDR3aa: CASSSKYWTGGNTGELFF

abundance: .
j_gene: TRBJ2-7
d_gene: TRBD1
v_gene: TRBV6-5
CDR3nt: TGTGCCAGCAGGACCCCGGGACAGGGGTTCGAGCAGTACTTC
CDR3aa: CASRTPGQGFEQYF

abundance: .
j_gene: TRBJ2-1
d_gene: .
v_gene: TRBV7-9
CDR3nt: TGTGCCAGCAGCATATCCCACAATGAGCAGTTCTTC
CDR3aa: CASSISHNEQFF